This is a list of T cell receptor beta chains from one sample in a study of blood T cell repertoires in COVID-19. Libraries were prepared by immunoSEQ multiplex PCR; TCRdb keeps only in-frame clonotypes and omits some of them. Among approximately 140,000 clones listed, more than 75% were seen once. Input material: peripheral blood. The receptors were sampled from a man aged 55 to 70 with active or convalescent COVID-19. Both conserved end residues are part of each CDR3. The D gene is left open where the match is weak. For some rows the clone size is stated as once, few or many, or as a class when expanded; others skip it.

v_call	clone_size	d_call	j_call	cdr3_aa	cdr3_nt
TRBV4-3	.	.	TRBJ1-1	CASSQEETLWGGGAFF	TGCGCCAGCAGCCAAGAGGAGACACTCTGGGGCGGGGGGGCTTTCTTT
TRBV12-3/TRBV12-4	.	.	TRBJ1-1	CASSIQRNTEAFF	TGTGCCAGCAGTATACAGAGGAACACTGAAGCTTTCTTT
TRBV24-1	few	TRBD1	TRBJ2-1	CATSERGGGEQFF	TGTGCCACCAGTGAGAGAGGGGGCGGTGAGCAGTTCTTC
TRBV19	once	.	TRBJ1-2	CASSHRAGGYTF	TGTGCCAGTAGCCACAGGGCCGGTGGCTACACCTTC
TRBV28	.	TRBD1	TRBJ2-2	CASSGDSNTGELFF	TGTGCCAGCAGCGGGGACAGTAACACCGGGGAGCTGTTTTTT
TRBV28	.	.	TRBJ1-4	CASSTGTPNEKLFF	TGTGCCAGCAGTACCGGGACACCCAATGAAAAACTGTTTTTT
TRBV7-3	.	.	TRBJ2-5	CASSSGRRETQYF	TGTGCCAGCAGCTCAGGACGGAGGGAGACCCAGTACTTC
TRBV11-1	.	TRBD2	TRBJ2-7	CASSLGTSGRFYEQYF	TGTGCCAGCAGCTTGGGGACTAGCGGGAGGTTTTACGAGCAGTACTTC
TRBV11-2	.	.	TRBJ1-2	CASSLIGRDYGYTF	TGTGCCAGCAGCTTAATCGGGAGGGACTATGGCTACACCTTC
TRBV5-1	few	TRBD1	TRBJ2-5	CASSTGQGQETQYF	TGCGCCAGCAGCACTGGACAGGGCCAAGAGACCCAGTACTTC
TRBV19	.	.	TRBJ1-3	CASSSAGFSGNTIYF	TGTGCCAGTAGTTCTGCAGGGTTCTCTGGAAACACCATATATTTT
TRBV5-4	.	TRBD2	TRBJ2-1	CASSRGLADNEQFF	TGTGCCAGCAGCCGGGGACTAGCGGACAATGAGCAGTTCTTC
TRBV3-1/TRBV3-2	.	TRBD1	TRBJ2-7	CASRRQGAFSYEQYF	TGTGCCAGCAGACGTCAGGGGGCCTTCTCCTACGAGCAGTACTTC
TRBV7-2	.	.	TRBJ1-2	CASSSRGIDYGYTF	TGTGCCAGCAGCTCGCGGGGGATAGACTATGGCTACACCTTC
TRBV29-1	.	TRBD2	TRBJ2-5	CSVEGGTLADPKYQETQYF	TGCAGCGTTGAAGGGGGCACCCTAGCGGACCCTAAGTATCAAGAGACCCAGTACTTC
TRBV27	.	TRBD1	TRBJ1-1	CASSYSDRPLNTEAFF	TGTGCCAGCAGTTATTCGGACAGGCCCCTGAACACTGAAGCTTTCTTT
TRBV5-8	.	TRBD1	TRBJ2-6	CASSLVFGTGTGANVLTF	TGTGCCAGCAGCTTGGTATTTGGGACAGGGACTGGGGCCAACGTCCTGACTTTC
TRBV12-3/TRBV12-4	.	TRBD2	TRBJ2-7	CASRSSGRNEQYF	TGTGCCTCGCGATCTAGCGGGAGGAACGAGCAGTACTTC
TRBV5-1	.	.	TRBJ2-3	CASSPLRVDTQYF	TGCGCCAGCAGCCCCCTCCGGGTAGATACGCAGTATTTT
TRBV27	many	.	TRBJ2-3	CASRSGGADTQYF	TGTGCCAGCAGGTCCGGGGGAGCAGATACGCAGTATTTT
TRBV5-5	.	.	TRBJ2-7	CASSLSVTYEQYF	TGTGCCAGCAGCTTGTCAGTGACCTACGAGCAGTACTTC
TRBV5-1	.	.	TRBJ1-2	CASSLGGTKSGNGYTF	TGCGCCAGCAGCTTGGGAGGGACTAAGAGTGGGAATGGCTACACCTTC
TRBV7-5	.	.	TRBJ2-6	CVRSFQAPGHISGANVLTF	TGTGTCAGAAGCTTCCAAGCCCCGGGACACATCTCTGGGGCCAACGTCCTGACTTTC
TRBV7-2	once	.	TRBJ2-2	CASRYLATAGELFF	TGTGCCAGCAGGTATCTAGCGACGGCCGGGGAGCTGTTTTTT
TRBV5-4	.	.	TRBJ2-7	CASRQRPGSTYEQYF	TGTGCCAGCAGACAACGTCCCGGGAGTACGTACGAGCAGTACTTC
TRBV5-5	.	TRBD1	TRBJ1-2	CASSSLTGGYGYTF	TGTGCCAGCAGCTCGCTGACAGGGGGCTATGGCTACACCTTC
TRBV30	.	TRBD1	TRBJ2-7	CAWRRSGTGAYEQYF	TGTGCCTGGAGGCGTTCCGGGACAGGGGCCTACGAGCAGTACTTC
TRBV7-2	.	TRBD2	TRBJ2-3	CASSPTSGRNTQYF	TGTGCCAGCAGCCCTACTAGCGGGAGGAATACGCAGTATTTT
TRBV27	.	.	TRBJ1-2	CASSFRGGLTYGYTF	TGTGCCAGCAGTTTCCGGGGGGGACTTACCTATGGCTACACCTTC
TRBV7-7	.	.	TRBJ2-1	CASSLGGDPYNEQFF	TGTGCCAGCAGCTTAGGGGGGGACCCTTACAATGAGCAGTTCTTC
TRBV9	.	TRBD2	TRBJ2-1	CASSIGTSGRNSDEQFF	TGTGCCAGCAGCATTGGGACTAGCGGGAGGAACTCCGATGAGCAGTTCTTC
TRBV30	.	.	TRBJ1-1	CAWDQRGGKEVF	TGTGCCTGGGACCAAAGGGGGGGGAAGGAGGTCTTT
TRBV6-1	many	TRBD1	TRBJ2-3	CASSEISGGPDTQYF	TGTGCCAGCAGTGAAATTTCAGGGGGACCAGATACGCAGTATTTT
TRBV2	.	.	TRBJ2-1	CASSEGWRSVHNEQFF	TGTGCCAGCAGTGAAGGTTGGCGGAGCGTACACAATGAGCAGTTCTTC
TRBV15	.	TRBD2	TRBJ2-2	CATSPSGITGELFF	TGTGCCACCAGCCCTAGCGGGATCACCGGGGAGCTGTTTTTT
TRBV7-2	.	.	TRBJ2-3	CASSLKWSGTQYF	TGTGCCAGCAGCTTAAAGTGGAGTGGTACGCAGTATTTT
TRBV4-2	.	.	TRBJ1-1	CASSLRSMNTEAFF	TGTGCCAGCAGCCTACGGAGCATGAACACTGAAGCTTTCTTT
TRBV27	.	.	TRBJ2-7	CASSPVSYEQYF	TGTGCCAGCAGTCCTGTCTCCTACGAGCAGTACTTC
TRBV11-2	.	TRBD2	TRBJ2-1	CASSLGGGRVEQFF	TGTGCCAGCAGCTTAGGGGGCGGGAGGGTTGAGCAGTTCTTC
TRBV5-1	.	TRBD1	TRBJ1-1	CASSLGVRGRNTEAFF	TGCGCCAGCAGCTTGGGGGTCAGGGGGCGGAACACTGAAGCTTTCTTT
TRBV5-1	.	TRBD1	TRBJ1-6	CASSRVGTGGKGSPLHF	TGCGCCAGCAGCCGGGTTGGGACAGGGGGAAAAGGGTCACCCCTCCACTTT
TRBV3-1/TRBV3-2	.	TRBD1	TRBJ2-2	CASSQRDRVGKLFF	TGTGCCAGCAGCCAAAGGGACAGGGTCGGTAAGCTGTTTTTT
TRBV5-6	.	.	TRBJ2-4	CASSGGTATTKNIQYF	TGTGCCAGCAGCGGGGGGACAGCCACGACCAAAAACATTCAGTACTTC
TRBV5-1	.	.	TRBJ1-4	CASSLEPGLNRKLFF	TGCGCCAGCAGCTTGGAACCGGGACTGAACAGAAAACTGTTTTTT
TRBV19	.	TRBD1	TRBJ2-3	CASSTQDRGKTDTQYF	TGTGCCAGTAGTACACAAGACAGGGGGAAAACAGATACGCAGTATTTT
TRBV6-2/TRBV6-3	.	TRBD2	TRBJ2-1	CASSPGTSGNNEQFF	TGTGCCAGCAGCCCCGGGACTAGCGGTAACAATGAGCAGTTCTTC